The entry that follows covers one T cell receptor (beta chain) sequence. The V segment lost 4 bases and the J segment 7 bases; nucleotides outside the gene matches: 7. Looked up from germline, CDR1 is MGHRA and CDR2 is YSYEKL. The CDR3 runs 15 residues. TCRdb processed the 5' RACE reads anew with MiXCR; each CDR3 protein has one entry. The sample yields roughly 340,000 distinct CDR3 sequences, roughly 30% seen once. This record belongs to a study of identical twins' blood T cells. This sequence joins TRBV4-1 and TRBJ2-2, with 9 bases aligning to TRBD1. The sample was PBMCs. This TCR came from a woman aged 18 to 55 in good health. The CDR3 here is CASSPRDRDNGELFF. In DNA form, the CDR3 reads TGCGCCAGCAGCCCCCGGGACAGGGATAACGGGGAGCTGTTTTTT.